This T cell receptor (beta chain) was identified in a study of vaccination effects on CD4 cells after COVID-19. Remarks on this clone: Its antigen is not identified.

Before any sequencing was done, the ViraFEST assay used viral peptide pools to expand antigen-specific CD4+ T cells. Isolating CD4+ T cells followed about 11 days of culture. Participants each got two BNT162b2 or mRNA-1273 vaccine doses. Sequenced by immunoSEQ multiplex PCR; TCRdb stores in-frame clones only, minus some. The sample lists 25,000 to 30,000 clones, about 70% seen once, with roughly 10% in the top ten. Study-wide results and limits: In the late period after vaccination, infection- and vaccine-induced clones contracted markedly.

After removal of 6 bases from V and 9 bases from J, the junction contained 7 bases not matched to a gene. Germline V gene lookup returns CDR1 MRHNA and CDR2 SNTAGT. This CDR3 comprises 14 residues. The receptor was derived from a human donor who received a COVID-19 vaccine. The chain employs TRBV6-4 and TRBJ2-1; 11 nucleotides match TRBD2. The starting material was CD4+ T cells from PBMCs cultured with HCoV-NL63 spike peptides, obtained after COVID-19 vaccination. The CDR3 protein is CASSFSGGAGEQFF. The CDR3 nucleotides are TGTGCCAGCAGCTTTAGCGGGGGGGCCGGTGAGCAGTTCTTC.